These T cell receptor beta chains were read from a single sample in a study of PD-1 blockade in classical Hodgkin lymphoma. TCRdb's table, derived via immunoSEQ multiplex PCR, lists solely in-frame clones and lacks some. Altogether more than 30,000 clones are present, 88% being singletons, with the ten largest covering roughly 7.7%. The sequencing here drew on peripheral blood mononuclear cells (PBMCs), taken before the second cycle of nivolumab. These receptors came from a human donor with classical Hodgkin lymphoma. CDR3s include the opening cysteine and the closing phenylalanine or tryptophan. D genes are given only for firm matches. For some rows the clone size is stated as once, few or many, or as a class when expanded; others skip it.

v_call: TRBV27
clone_size: once
cdr3_length: 15
j_call: TRBJ2-1
d_call: TRBD1
cdr3_nt: TGTGCCAGCCGACACCGGGACAGGGTGAACAATGAGCAGTTCTTC
cdr3_aa: CASRHRDRVNNEQFF

v_call: TRBV9
clone_size: once
cdr3_length: 17
j_call: TRBJ2-7
d_call: -
cdr3_nt: TGTGCCAGCAGCGTAGACCCGGGGGCAGGGGGAACATACGAGCAGTACTTC
cdr3_aa: CASSVDPGAGGTYEQYF

v_call: TRBV28
clone_size: -
cdr3_length: 12
j_call: TRBJ1-2
d_call: -
cdr3_nt: TGTGCCAGCAGTTTGCAGGAGTATGGCTACACCTTC
cdr3_aa: CASSLQEYGYTF

v_call: TRBV11-3
clone_size: once
cdr3_length: 17
j_call: TRBJ1-1
d_call: -
cdr3_nt: TGTGCCAGCAGCTTAGGCTTCATCGGGGGGATGAACACTGAAGCTTTCTTT
cdr3_aa: CASSLGFIGGMNTEAFF

v_call: TRBV7-3
clone_size: -
cdr3_length: 17
j_call: TRBJ2-1
d_call: TRBD1
cdr3_nt: TGTGCCAGCAGCTTCACGCCAGGGCAGGGGGCCGATAATGAGCAGTTCTTC
cdr3_aa: CASSFTPGQGADNEQFF

v_call: TRBV6-5
clone_size: -
cdr3_length: 13
j_call: TRBJ2-2
d_call: -
cdr3_nt: TGTGCCAGCAGTTATAGGCACACCGGGGAGCTGTTTTTT
cdr3_aa: CASSYRHTGELFF

v_call: TRBV19
clone_size: -
cdr3_length: 11
j_call: TRBJ2-1
d_call: -
cdr3_nt: TGTGCCAGTAGTATAGGGGCTGAGCAGTTCTTC
cdr3_aa: CASSIGAEQFF

v_call: TRBV18
clone_size: -
cdr3_length: 14
j_call: TRBJ2-7
d_call: TRBD2
cdr3_nt: TGTGCCAGCTCACTTAGCGGGAAGGGGTTTGAGCAGTACTTC
cdr3_aa: CASSLSGKGFEQYF

v_call: TRBV9
clone_size: -
cdr3_length: 14
j_call: TRBJ1-5
d_call: -
cdr3_nt: TGTGCCAGCAGCGTAGAGGACACCTATCAGCCCCAGCATTTT
cdr3_aa: CASSVEDTYQPQHF

v_call: TRBV7-8
clone_size: -
cdr3_length: 14
j_call: TRBJ2-7
d_call: -
cdr3_nt: TGTGCCAGCAGCCCCGAGGGGACTCGGGGCGAGCAGTACTTC
cdr3_aa: CASSPEGTRGEQYF

v_call: TRBV6-1
clone_size: -
cdr3_length: 13
j_call: TRBJ1-5
d_call: -
cdr3_nt: TGTGCCAGCATGCCTGGGGGAGGACAGCCCCAGCATTTT
cdr3_aa: CASMPGGGQPQHF

v_call: TRBV6-5
clone_size: -
cdr3_length: 16
j_call: TRBJ2-7
d_call: -
cdr3_nt: TGTGCCAGCAGTTACGGGTTTGGACCCTCCACCTACGAGCAGTACTTC
cdr3_aa: CASSYGFGPSTYEQYF

v_call: TRBV2
clone_size: -
cdr3_length: 16
j_call: TRBJ2-4
d_call: TRBD1
cdr3_nt: TGTGCCAGCAAGACAGGGATTTTCCTAGCCAAAAACATTCAGTACTTC
cdr3_aa: CASKTGIFLAKNIQYF

v_call: TRBV2
clone_size: -
cdr3_length: 14
j_call: TRBJ2-2
d_call: TRBD1
cdr3_nt: TGTGCCAGCAGAACAACAGGGGGCACCGGGGAGCTGTTTTTT
cdr3_aa: CASRTTGGTGELFF

v_call: TRBV6-6
clone_size: -
cdr3_length: 11
j_call: TRBJ1-1
d_call: -
cdr3_nt: TGTGCCAGCAGCTGGGACGGGGAAGCTTTCTTT
cdr3_aa: CASSWDGEAFF

v_call: TRBV2
clone_size: -
cdr3_length: 17
j_call: TRBJ2-1
d_call: TRBD2
cdr3_nt: TGTGCCAGCAGTCCCTTGACTAGCGGCCAATTCTACAATGAGCAGTTCTTC
cdr3_aa: CASSPLTSGQFYNEQFF

v_call: TRBV4-1
clone_size: -
cdr3_length: 20
j_call: TRBJ2-1
d_call: TRBD2
cdr3_nt: TGCGCCAGCAGCCACCGTTCGACTAGCGGGAGGGCCGGGGACAACAATGAGCAGTTCTTC
cdr3_aa: CASSHRSTSGRAGDNNEQFF

v_call: TRBV5-1
clone_size: -
cdr3_length: 17
j_call: TRBJ1-1
d_call: -
cdr3_nt: TGCGCCAGCAGCTTGAATACCGGGACCGGAGCGAACACTGAAGCTTTCTTT
cdr3_aa: CASSLNTGTGANTEAFF

v_call: TRBV6-6
clone_size: -
cdr3_length: 16
j_call: TRBJ2-7
d_call: -
cdr3_nt: TGTGCCAGCAGTTACCCAAAAACAGGGAGCTCCTACGAGCAGTACTTC
cdr3_aa: CASSYPKTGSSYEQYF

v_call: TRBV11-3
clone_size: -
cdr3_length: 14
j_call: TRBJ2-7
d_call: TRBD1
cdr3_nt: TGTGCCAGCAGAGAAAGACAGGGGTGGGGCGAGCAGTACTTC
cdr3_aa: CASRERQGWGEQYF

v_call: TRBV5-6
clone_size: -
cdr3_length: 17
j_call: TRBJ2-5
d_call: -
cdr3_nt: TGTGCCAGCAGCTTAGTTCGACTCAAGGGTCCCAAAGAGACCCAGTACTTC
cdr3_aa: CASSLVRLKGPKETQYF

v_call: TRBV11-3
clone_size: -
cdr3_length: 17
j_call: TRBJ2-3
d_call: TRBD2
cdr3_nt: TGTGCCAGCAGCTTAGATTCCACTAGCGGGTACACAGATACGCAGTATTTT
cdr3_aa: CASSLDSTSGYTDTQYF

v_call: TRBV14
clone_size: -
cdr3_length: 15
j_call: TRBJ2-5
d_call: TRBD2
cdr3_nt: TGTGCCAGCAGCTTCGCCAGCGGGGCGCAAGAGACCCAGTACTTC
cdr3_aa: CASSFASGAQETQYF

v_call: TRBV19
clone_size: -
cdr3_length: 12
j_call: TRBJ1-2
d_call: -
cdr3_nt: TGTGCCAGTAGTCCTGTCAACTATGGCTACACCTTC
cdr3_aa: CASSPVNYGYTF

v_call: TRBV14
clone_size: once
cdr3_length: 14
j_call: TRBJ2-7
d_call: -
cdr3_nt: TGTGCCAGCAGCCTGCGACATCCCCCAAACGAGCAGTACTTC
cdr3_aa: CASSLRHPPNEQYF

v_call: TRBV9
clone_size: -
cdr3_length: 14
j_call: TRBJ2-7
d_call: -
cdr3_nt: TGTGCCAGCAGCGTAGATCAGGGGACCTACGAGCAGTACTTC
cdr3_aa: CASSVDQGTYEQYF

v_call: TRBV4-1
clone_size: -
cdr3_length: 15
j_call: TRBJ2-7
d_call: TRBD1
cdr3_nt: TGCGCCAGCAGCCAAGTAACGACAGGGGACTACGAGCAGTACTTC
cdr3_aa: CASSQVTTGDYEQYF

v_call: TRBV7-3
clone_size: -
cdr3_length: 15
j_call: TRBJ2-2
d_call: -
cdr3_nt: TGTGCCAGCAGCCCCGTTAGGGCGGGCACCGGGGAGCTGTTTTTT
cdr3_aa: CASSPVRAGTGELFF

v_call: TRBV27
clone_size: once
cdr3_length: 13
j_call: TRBJ1-1
d_call: -
cdr3_nt: TGTGCCAGCAGTTTTACGTCGAACACTGAAGCTTTCTTT
cdr3_aa: CASSFTSNTEAFF

v_call: TRBV19
clone_size: -
cdr3_length: 16
j_call: TRBJ1-4
d_call: -
cdr3_nt: TGTGCCAGTAGTATACCCCCAACAGGGATTGGTGAAAAACTGTTTTTT
cdr3_aa: CASSIPPTGIGEKLFF

v_call: TRBV7-9
clone_size: -
cdr3_length: 14
j_call: TRBJ2-7
d_call: TRBD1
cdr3_nt: TGTGCCAGCAGCCAACCGGGACAGCACTACGAGCAGTACTTC
cdr3_aa: CASSQPGQHYEQYF

v_call: TRBV6-4
clone_size: -
cdr3_length: 16
j_call: TRBJ2-1
d_call: TRBD2
cdr3_nt: TGTGCCAGCAGTGACGAATCCGGCGGGAGCTACAATGAGCAGTTCTTC
cdr3_aa: CASSDESGGSYNEQFF

v_call: TRBV11-2
clone_size: -
cdr3_length: 18
j_call: TRBJ1-1
d_call: -
cdr3_nt: TGTGCCAGCAGCTTAGGCCCCCTCCAGACAGTGACCCCAAAAAGAGCTTTCTTT
cdr3_aa: CASSLGPLQTVTPKRAFF

v_call: TRBV7-2
clone_size: -
cdr3_length: 15
j_call: TRBJ1-4
d_call: -
cdr3_nt: TGTGCCAGCAGTCAACAGGGAGTCGGTAATGAAAAACTGTTTTTT
cdr3_aa: CASSQQGVGNEKLFF

v_call: TRBV5-6
clone_size: -
cdr3_length: 16
j_call: TRBJ2-3
d_call: TRBD2
cdr3_nt: TGTGCCAGCAGCCCTTCTCCGACTAGCGGCACAGATACGCAGTATTTT
cdr3_aa: CASSPSPTSGTDTQYF

v_call: TRBV28
clone_size: medium-sized
cdr3_length: 15
j_call: TRBJ1-1
d_call: -
cdr3_nt: TGTGCCAGCTTCGGCAAACTAAATCAAAACACTGAAGCTTTCTTT
cdr3_aa: CASFGKLNQNTEAFF

v_call: TRBV6-6
clone_size: -
cdr3_length: 14
j_call: TRBJ1-1
d_call: -
cdr3_nt: TGTGCCAGCAAATGGCCGACCATGAACACTGAAGCTTTCTTT
cdr3_aa: CASKWPTMNTEAFF

v_call: TRBV4-1
clone_size: -
cdr3_length: 18
j_call: TRBJ2-7
d_call: TRBD2
cdr3_nt: TGCGCCAGCAGCCAAGATAGGCTTTGGGCTAGCGGGAGCTACGAGCAGTACTTC
cdr3_aa: CASSQDRLWASGSYEQYF

v_call: TRBV7-8
clone_size: -
cdr3_length: 16
j_call: TRBJ2-7
d_call: -
cdr3_nt: TGTGCCAGCAGCTTACTGAGGAGATCGGCGGGCTACGAGCAGTACTTC
cdr3_aa: CASSLLRRSAGYEQYF

v_call: TRBV5-6
clone_size: -
cdr3_length: 14
j_call: TRBJ1-5
d_call: -
cdr3_nt: TGTGCCAGCAGCTTGGAGGGGGGTGTTCAGCCCCAGCATTTT
cdr3_aa: CASSLEGGVQPQHF

v_call: TRBV6-5
clone_size: once
cdr3_length: 12
j_call: TRBJ2-2
d_call: -
cdr3_nt: TGTGCCAGCAGTGCGAGGCCGGGGGAGCTGTTTTTT
cdr3_aa: CASSARPGELFF

v_call: TRBV18
clone_size: -
cdr3_length: 15
j_call: TRBJ2-7
d_call: TRBD1
cdr3_nt: TGTGCCAGCTCACCATGGACAGGTCCGTTTTACGAGCAGTACTTC
cdr3_aa: CASSPWTGPFYEQYF

v_call: TRBV7-2
clone_size: -
cdr3_length: 17
j_call: TRBJ1-5
d_call: -
cdr3_nt: TGTGCCAGCAGCCCAAACGATTGGGGGCGAGGACGGCAGCCCCAGCATTTT
cdr3_aa: CASSPNDWGRGRQPQHF

v_call: TRBV18
clone_size: -
cdr3_length: 16
j_call: TRBJ1-4
d_call: TRBD1
cdr3_nt: TGTGCCAGCTCACCGAGGGGGCTCGGGCTTAATGAAAAACTGTTTTTT
cdr3_aa: CASSPRGLGLNEKLFF